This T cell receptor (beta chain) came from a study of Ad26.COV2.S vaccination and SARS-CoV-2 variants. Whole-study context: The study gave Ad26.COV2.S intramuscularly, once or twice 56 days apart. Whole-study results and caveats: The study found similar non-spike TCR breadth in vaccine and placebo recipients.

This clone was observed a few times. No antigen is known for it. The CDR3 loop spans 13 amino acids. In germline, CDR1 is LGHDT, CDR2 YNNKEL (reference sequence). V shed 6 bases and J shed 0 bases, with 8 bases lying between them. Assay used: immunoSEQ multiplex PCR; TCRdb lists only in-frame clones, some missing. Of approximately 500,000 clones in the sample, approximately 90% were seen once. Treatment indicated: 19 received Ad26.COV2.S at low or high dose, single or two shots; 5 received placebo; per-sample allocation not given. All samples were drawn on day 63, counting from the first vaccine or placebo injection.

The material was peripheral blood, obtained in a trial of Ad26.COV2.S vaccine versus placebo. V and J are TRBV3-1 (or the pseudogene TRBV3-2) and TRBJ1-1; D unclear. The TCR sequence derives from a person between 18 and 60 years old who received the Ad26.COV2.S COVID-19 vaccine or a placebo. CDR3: CASRGTLNTEAFF. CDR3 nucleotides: TGTGCCAGCAGGGGAACACTGAACACTGAAGCTTTCTTT.